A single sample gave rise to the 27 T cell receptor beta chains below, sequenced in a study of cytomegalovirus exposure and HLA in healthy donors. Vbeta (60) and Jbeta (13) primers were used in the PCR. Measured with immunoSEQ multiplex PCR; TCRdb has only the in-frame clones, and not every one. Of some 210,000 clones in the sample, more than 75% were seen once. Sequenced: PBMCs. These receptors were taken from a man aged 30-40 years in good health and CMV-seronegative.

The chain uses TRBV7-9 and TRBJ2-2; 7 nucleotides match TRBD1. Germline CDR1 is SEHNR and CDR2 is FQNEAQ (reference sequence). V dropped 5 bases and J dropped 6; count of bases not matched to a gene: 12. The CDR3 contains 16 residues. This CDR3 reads CASSPTTRQGAGELFF. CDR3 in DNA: TGTGCCAGCAGCCCCACCACCCGACAGGGAGCCGGGGAGCTGTTTTTT.

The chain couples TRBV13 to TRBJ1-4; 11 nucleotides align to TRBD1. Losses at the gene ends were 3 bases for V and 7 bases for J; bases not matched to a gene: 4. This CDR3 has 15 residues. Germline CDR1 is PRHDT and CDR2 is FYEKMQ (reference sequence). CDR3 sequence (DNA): TGTGCCAGCAGCTTCCGGGACAGGGGGGTTGAAAAACTGTTTTTT. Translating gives CASSFRDRGVEKLFF.

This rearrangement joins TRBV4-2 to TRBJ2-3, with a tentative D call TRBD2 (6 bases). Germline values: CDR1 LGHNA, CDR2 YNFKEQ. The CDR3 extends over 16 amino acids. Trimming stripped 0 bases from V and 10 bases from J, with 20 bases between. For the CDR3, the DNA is TGTGCCAGCAGCCAAGAAGATTTGGGTTCGGGACTTCCGCAGTATTTT. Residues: CASSQEDLGSGLPQYF.

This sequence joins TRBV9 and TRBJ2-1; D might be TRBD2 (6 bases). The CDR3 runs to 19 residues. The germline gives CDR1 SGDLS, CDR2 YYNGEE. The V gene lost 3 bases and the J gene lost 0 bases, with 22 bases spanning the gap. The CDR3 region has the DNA TGTGCCAGCAGCGAACCACTAGCCCCTGGGTCGGGCTCCTACAATGAGCAGTTCTTC. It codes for CASSEPLAPGSGSYNEQFF.

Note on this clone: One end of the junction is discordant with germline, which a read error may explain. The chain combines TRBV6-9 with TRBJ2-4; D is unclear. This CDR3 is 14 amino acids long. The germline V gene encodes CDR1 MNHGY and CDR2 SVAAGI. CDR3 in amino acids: CASTPVRSKNSQYF. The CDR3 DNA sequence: TGTGCCAGCACCCCCGTTCGGTCAAAAAACAGTCAGTACTTC.

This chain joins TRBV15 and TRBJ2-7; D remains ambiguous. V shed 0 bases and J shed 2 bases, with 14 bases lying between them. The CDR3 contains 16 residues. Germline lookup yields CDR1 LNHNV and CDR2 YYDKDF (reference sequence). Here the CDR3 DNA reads TGTGCCACCAGCAGAGATGCGCCGGTTCAAGCCTACGAGCAGTACTTC. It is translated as CATSRDAPVQAYEQYF.

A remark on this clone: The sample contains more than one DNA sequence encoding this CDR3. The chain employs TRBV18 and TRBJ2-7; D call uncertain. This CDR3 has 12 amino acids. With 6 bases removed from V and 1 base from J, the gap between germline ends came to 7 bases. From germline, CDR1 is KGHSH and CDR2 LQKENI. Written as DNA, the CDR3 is TGTGCCAGCTCCCCTTCGTCCTACGAGCAGTACTTC. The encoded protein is CASSPSSYEQYF. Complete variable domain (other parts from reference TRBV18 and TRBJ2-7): NAGVMQNPRHLVRRRGQEARLRCSPMKGHSHVYWYRQLPEEGLKFMVYLQKENIIDESGMPKERFSAEFPKEGPSILRIQQVVRGDSAAYFCASSPSSYEQYFGPGTRLTVT.

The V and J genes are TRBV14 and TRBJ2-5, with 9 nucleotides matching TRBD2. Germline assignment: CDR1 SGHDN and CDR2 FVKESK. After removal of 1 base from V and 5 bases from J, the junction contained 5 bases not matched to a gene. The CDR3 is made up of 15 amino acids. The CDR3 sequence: CASSQGIAGGETQYF. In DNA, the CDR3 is TGTGCCAGCAGCCAAGGGATCGCGGGAGGGGAGACCCAGTACTTC.

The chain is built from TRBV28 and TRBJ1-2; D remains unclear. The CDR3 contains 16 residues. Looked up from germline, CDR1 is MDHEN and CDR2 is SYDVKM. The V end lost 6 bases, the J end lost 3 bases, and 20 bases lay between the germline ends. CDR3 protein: CASSRDGLRAYYGYTF. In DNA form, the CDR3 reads TGTGCCAGCAGCCGAGATGGACTACGGGCCTACTATGGCTACACCTTC.

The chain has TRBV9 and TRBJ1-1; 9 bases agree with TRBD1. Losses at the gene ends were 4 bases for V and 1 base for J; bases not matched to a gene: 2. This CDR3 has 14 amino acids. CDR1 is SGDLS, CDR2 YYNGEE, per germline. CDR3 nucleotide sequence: TGTGCCAGCAGCCCGGGACAGGGGAACACTGAAGCTTTCTTT. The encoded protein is CASSPGQGNTEAFF.

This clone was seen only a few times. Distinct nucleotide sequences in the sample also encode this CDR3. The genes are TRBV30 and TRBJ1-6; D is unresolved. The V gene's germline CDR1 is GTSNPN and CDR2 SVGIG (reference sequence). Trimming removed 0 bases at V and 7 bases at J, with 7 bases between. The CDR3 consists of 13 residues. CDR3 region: CAWSVPGNSPLHF. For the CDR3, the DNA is TGTGCCTGGAGTGTACCCGGGAATTCACCCCTCCACTTT.

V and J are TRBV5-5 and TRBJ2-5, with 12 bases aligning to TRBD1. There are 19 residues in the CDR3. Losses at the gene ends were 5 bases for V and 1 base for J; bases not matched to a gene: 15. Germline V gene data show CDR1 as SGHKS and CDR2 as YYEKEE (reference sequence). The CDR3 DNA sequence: TGTGCCAGCAGTCTACCAGGAGGGACAGGGGGCGTGGGCCAAGAGACCCAGTACTTC. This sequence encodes CASSLPGGTGGVGQETQYF. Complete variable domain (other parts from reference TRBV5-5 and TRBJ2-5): DAGVTQSPTHLIKTRGQQVTLRCSPISGHKSVSWYQQVLGQGPQFIFQYYEKEERGRGNFPDRFSARQFPNYSSELNVNALLLGDSALYLCASSLPGGTGGVGQETQYFGPGTRLLVL.

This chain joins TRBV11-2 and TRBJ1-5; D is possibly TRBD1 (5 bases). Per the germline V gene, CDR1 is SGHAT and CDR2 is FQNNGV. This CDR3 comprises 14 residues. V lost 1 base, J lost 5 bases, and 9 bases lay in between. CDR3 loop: CASSLGAGYQPQHF. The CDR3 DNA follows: TGTGCCAGCAGCTTAGGGGCAGGGTATCAGCCCCAGCATTTT.

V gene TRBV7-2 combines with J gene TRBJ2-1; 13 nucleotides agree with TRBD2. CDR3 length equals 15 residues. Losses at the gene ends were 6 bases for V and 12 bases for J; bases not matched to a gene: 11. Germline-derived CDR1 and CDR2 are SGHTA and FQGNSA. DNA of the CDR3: TGTGCCAGCAGATTCTTACTAGCGGGAGGGCATGTGCAGTTCTTC. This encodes CASRFLLAGGHVQFF.

The CDR3 DNA follows: TGCGCCAGCAGCCAAGATGGTGGGAGGGCTGAAGCTTTCTTT. Protein sequence: CASSQDGGRAEAFF. The V gene is TRBV4-1, the J gene TRBJ1-1; D gene unclear. This CDR3 has 14 amino acids. V gave up 0 bases and J gave up 6 bases, with 11 bases separating them. Germline V CDR1 and CDR2: MGHRA, YSYEKL.

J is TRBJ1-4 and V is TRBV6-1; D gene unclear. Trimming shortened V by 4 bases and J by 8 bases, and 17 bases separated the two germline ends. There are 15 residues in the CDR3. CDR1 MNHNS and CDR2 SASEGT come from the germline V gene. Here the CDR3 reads CASSGYGRVNEKLFF. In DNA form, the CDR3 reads TGTGCCAGCAGTGGATATGGGAGGGTAAACGAAAAACTGTTTTTT.

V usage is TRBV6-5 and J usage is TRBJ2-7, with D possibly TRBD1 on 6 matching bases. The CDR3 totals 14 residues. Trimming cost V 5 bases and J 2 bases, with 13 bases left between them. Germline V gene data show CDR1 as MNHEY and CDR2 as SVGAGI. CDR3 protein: CASSPDRIAYEQYF. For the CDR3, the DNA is TGTGCCAGCAGTCCCGACAGGATCGCCTACGAGCAGTACTTC.

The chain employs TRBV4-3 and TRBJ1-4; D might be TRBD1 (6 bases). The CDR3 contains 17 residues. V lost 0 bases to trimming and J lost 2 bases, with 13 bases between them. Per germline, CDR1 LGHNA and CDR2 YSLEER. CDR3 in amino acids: CASSQESNRVTNEKLFF. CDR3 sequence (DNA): TGCGCCAGCAGCCAAGAGTCCAACAGGGTCACTAATGAAAAACTGTTTTTT.

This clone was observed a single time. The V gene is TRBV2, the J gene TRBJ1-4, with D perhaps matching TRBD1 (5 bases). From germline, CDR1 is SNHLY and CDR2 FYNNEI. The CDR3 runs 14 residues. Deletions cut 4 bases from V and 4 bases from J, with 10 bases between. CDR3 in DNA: TGTGCCAGCAGTGCAGTGACAGATAATGAAAAACTGTTTTTT. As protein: CASSAVTDNEKLFF.

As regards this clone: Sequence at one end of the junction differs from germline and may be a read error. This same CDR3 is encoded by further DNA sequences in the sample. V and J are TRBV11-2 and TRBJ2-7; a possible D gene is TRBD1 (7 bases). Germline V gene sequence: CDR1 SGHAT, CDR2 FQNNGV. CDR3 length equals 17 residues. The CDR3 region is CASSLPAGQTVPYEQYF. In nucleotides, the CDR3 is TGCGCCAGCAGCTTACCCGCGGGACAGACGGTCCCCTACGAGCAGTACTTC.

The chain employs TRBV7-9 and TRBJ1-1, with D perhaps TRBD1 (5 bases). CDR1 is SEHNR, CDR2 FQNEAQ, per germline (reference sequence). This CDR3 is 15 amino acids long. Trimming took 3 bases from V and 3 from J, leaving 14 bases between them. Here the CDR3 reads CASSFGDSYHTEAFF. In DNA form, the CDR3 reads TGTGCCAGCAGCTTTGGCGACAGCTATCACACTGAAGCTTTCTTT.

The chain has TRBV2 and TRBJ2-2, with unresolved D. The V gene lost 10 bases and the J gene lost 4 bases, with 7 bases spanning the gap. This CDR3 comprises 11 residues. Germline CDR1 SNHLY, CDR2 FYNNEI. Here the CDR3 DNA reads TGTGCCACCTCTTTCACCGGGGAGCTGTTTTTT. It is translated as CATSFTGELFF.

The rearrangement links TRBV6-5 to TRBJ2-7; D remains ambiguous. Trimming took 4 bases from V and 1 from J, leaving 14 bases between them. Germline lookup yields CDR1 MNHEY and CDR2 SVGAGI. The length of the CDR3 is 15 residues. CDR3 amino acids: CASSSIPRLSYEQYF. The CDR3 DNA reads TGTGCCAGCAGTTCCATCCCGAGGCTGTCCTACGAGCAGTACTTC.

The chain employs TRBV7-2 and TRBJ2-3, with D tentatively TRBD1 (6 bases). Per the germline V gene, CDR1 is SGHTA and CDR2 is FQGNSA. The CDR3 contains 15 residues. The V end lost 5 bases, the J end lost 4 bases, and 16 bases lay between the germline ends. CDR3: CASSRPTGPADTQYF. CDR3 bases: TGTGCCAGCAGCCGACCGACAGGCCCCGCAGATACGCAGTATTTT.

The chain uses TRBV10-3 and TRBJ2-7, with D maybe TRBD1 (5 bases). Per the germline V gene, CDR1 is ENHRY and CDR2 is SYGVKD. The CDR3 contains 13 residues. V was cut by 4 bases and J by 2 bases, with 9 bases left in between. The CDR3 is CAISARDAYEQYF. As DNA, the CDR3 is TGTGCCATCAGTGCCAGGGATGCCTACGAGCAGTACTTC.

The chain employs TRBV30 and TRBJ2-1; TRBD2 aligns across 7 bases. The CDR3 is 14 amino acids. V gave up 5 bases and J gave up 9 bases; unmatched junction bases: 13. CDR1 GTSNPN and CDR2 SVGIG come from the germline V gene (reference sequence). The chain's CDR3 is CAWVGRTSVGEQFF. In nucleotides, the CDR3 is TGTGCCTGGGTTGGTCGAACTAGCGTCGGTGAGCAGTTCTTC.

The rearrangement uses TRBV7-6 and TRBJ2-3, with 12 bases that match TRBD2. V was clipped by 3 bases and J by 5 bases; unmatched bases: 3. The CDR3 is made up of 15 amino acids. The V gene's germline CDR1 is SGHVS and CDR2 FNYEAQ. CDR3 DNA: TGTGCCAGCAGCTTCGCTAGCGGGGGGGGAGATACGCAGTATTTT. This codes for CASSFASGGGDTQYF.